Sequencing of this T cell receptor beta chain was carried out in a study of monozygotic twins with inflammatory bowel disease (dated by TCRdb to the late 2010s). Study-level background: In total, 28 monozygotic twin pairs made up the full study: 19 Danish pairs, all IBD-discordant, plus nine German pairs, of which four were IBD-concordant and five were IBD-discordant. Disease-associated traits were sought mainly through comparisons between IBD patients and their genetically identical healthy co-twins within discordant pairs. Each individual had, on average, about 151 000 unique TCRalpha sequences and 181 000 unique TCRbeta sequences available for analysis. Beyond this particular receptor, the publication reports: Repertoire similarity did not differ between concordant and discordant twins, possibly due to limited statistical power. Distinction between different T cell subtypes could not be achieved in the analysis. TCRbeta repertoire diversity, by inverse Simpson index, was decreased in IBD patients compared with their healthy co-twins. Because patients received different immunosuppressive treatments, the repertoires may have picked up extra background noise and variability between individuals. No single strong signal or clonotype linked to IBD turned up in the results, so the idea that one exists was not supported. Compared with healthy twins, IBD patients shared fewer clonotypes with other individuals, and the difference was most pronounced in patients with signs of disease activity.

Taken from cysteine to phenylalanine, the CDR3 has 15 residues. No DNA is listed. From the germline V gene (reference sequence), CDR1 is DFQATT and CDR2 is SNEGSKA. From each donor, an approximately 2.3 ml peripheral blood sample was drawn into PAXgene tubes and stored at -80 degrees C. Total RNA was isolated from whole blood with the PAXgene blood miRNA kit on an automated QIAcube, without T cell sorting. Peripheral blood from monozygotic twin pairs who were concordant or discordant for inflammatory bowel disease underwent deep TCRalpha and TCRbeta repertoire profiling using unique molecular barcoding. For every twin pair, smoking habits were documented, and each individual was categorised as a current, former or never smoker. Library creation used 5' RACE. The input for every TCR library was around 4,000 ng of total RNA. cDNA was synthesized with SMARTScribe reverse transcriptase in eight separate reactions per sample. During cDNA synthesis, template switching was used to introduce unique molecular identifiers that contained a 6-nucleotide sample barcode. TCRalpha and TCRbeta cDNA was amplified by two nested PCRs of 16 and 9 cycles, with bead purification after each PCR. Before amplification, the cDNA was treated with uracil DNA-glycosylase and purified using the QIAquick PCR purification kit. In the second PCR, Illumina TruSeq-compatible adapters and sample-specific barcodes were added. Library quality and concentration were checked on TapeStation and Qubit, and libraries were pooled at about 5 ng each. Pooled libraries were sequenced on an Illumina HiSeq2500 single-index Rapid Run with 2 x 100 bp reads and custom sequencing primers. The paper's data handling went like this. MiGEC version 1.2.6 was used for UMI-based consensus assembly to correct PCR and sequencing errors. V(D)J alignment, clonotype assembly and CDR3 extraction were performed with MiXCR version 2.1.1. To normalise gene usage, clonotype sharing and MAIT/NKT TCR abundance, the top 1000, 10 000 and 20 000 clonotypes in each sample were analysed. After downsampling to 27 000 UMIs, diversity was calculated as the inverse Simpson index using the vegan R package. Statistical testing used paired Mann-Whitney U tests on the discordant twin pairs and applied Benjamini-Hochberg correction for multiple testing. TCRdb reprocessed the sequencing reads and holds a single record per CDR3 protein sequence, with no DNA. In this record, the V and J calls reflect TCRdb's handling and not the investigators' own analysis. The sample's records list a few hundred thousand distinct CDR3 sequences. Around 1.5% of the sample rests with the top ten.

A remark on this clonotype: Its antigen is not yet known.

Recombination joined TRBV20-1 with TRBJ1-5; TCRdb picks TRBD1, but there is no DNA to check that call. Sequencing input: blood. This sequence was found in a human donor with ulcerative colitis or Crohn's disease, or a healthy co-twin of an affected twin (not recorded which). The CDR3 reads CSARPGGGGIQPQHF.